This TCR beta chain was sequenced during a study of blood T cell repertoires in COVID-19. V shed 4 bases and J shed 7 bases, with 8 bases lying between them. Germline values: CDR1 WNHNN, CDR2 SYGVQD (reference sequence). The CDR3 is 13 amino acids. The table came from immunoSEQ multiplex PCR; TCRdb's copy has only in-frame clones and leaves some out. This sample carries about 82,000 clones, about 86% of them seen once, and the ten largest clones take about 45%. This sequence originates from a man older than 75 with acute or convalescent COVID-19. The chain recombines TRBV10-1 with TRBJ1-6; a possible D gene is TRBD1 (6 bases). The sequenced material came from peripheral blood. The CDR3 loop is CASSGQENSPLHF. CDR3 bases: TGCGCCAGCAGTGGACAGGAGAATTCACCCCTCCACTTT.